The 30 T cell receptor beta chains reported below all come from one sample, sequenced in a study of lymphopenia after photon versus proton radiotherapy. Only in-frame clones appear in the TCRdb table, and some are missing; sequencing was by immunoSEQ multiplex PCR. The profile covers about 40,000 clones, with around 84% appearing a single time and about 9.4% taken by the ten largest. The material was peripheral blood, obtained from a patient treated with proton-based radiotherapy. The source of these receptors is a woman aged 70-85 years with pancreatic cancer. Some clones in this sample may be carry-over from other donors' samples.

The chain is built from TRBV2 and TRBJ2-1; 8 bases line up with TRBD2. CDR3 length equals 15 residues. V was pared by 4 bases and J by 7 bases, with 9 bases of the junction left unmatched. The germline V gene encodes CDR1 SNHLY and CDR2 FYNNEI. CDR3 amino acids: CASSVGRAGVNEQFF. The CDR3 DNA is TGTGCCAGCAGTGTAGGTCGAGCGGGAGTAAATGAGCAGTTCTTC.

This clone was found once. The chain has TRBV7-6 and TRBJ2-7, with D maybe TRBD2 (5 bases). The length of the CDR3 is 12 residues. Trimming left V 5 bases short and J 3 bases short, with 8 bases between. CDR1 is SGHVS, CDR2 FNYEAQ, per germline. Written as DNA, the CDR3 is TGTGCCAGCAGCCACGGGGTCTACGAGCAGTACTTC. Its translation: CASSHGVYEQYF.

This clone was picked up one time. The chain recombines TRBV30 with TRBJ1-2; D is unresolved. Germline values: CDR1 GTSNPN, CDR2 SVGIG (reference sequence). Trimming took off 5 bases at V and 3 bases at J, with 19 bases between the two ends. The CDR3 contains 15 residues. The CDR3 sequence is CAWPLPGGSDYGYTF. DNA for the CDR3: TGTGCCTGGCCCCTACCGGGAGGATCAGACTATGGCTACACCTTC.

The chain combines TRBV29-1 with TRBJ2-3, with unresolved D. The CDR3 length is 12 residues. From germline, CDR1 is SQVTM and CDR2 ANQGSEA. V was clipped by 1 base and J by 6 bases, with 8 bases between them. The CDR3 here is CSVEVTGDTQYF. CDR3 bases: TGCAGCGTTGAAGTCACTGGCGATACGCAGTATTTT.

J is TRBJ2-3 and V is TRBV5-5, with a possible D match to TRBD1 (5 bases). CDR1 is SGHKS and CDR2 is YYEKEE in the germline V gene (reference sequence). The CDR3 is made up of 13 amino acids. Trimming removed 4 bases from V and 0 bases from J, with 6 bases in between. Here the CDR3 DNA reads TGTGCCAGCAGCCCAGGGAGCACAGATACGCAGTATTTT. It encodes CASSPGSTDTQYF.

J is TRBJ1-2 and V is TRBV29-1, with 7 nucleotides matching TRBD1. CDR3 length equals 15 residues. V shed 0 bases, J shed 6 bases, and the junction held 10 bases outside the gene matches. The germline CDR1 and CDR2 sequences are SQVTM and ANQGSEA. CDR3: CSVEERAGGENGYTF. CDR3 sequence (DNA): TGCAGCGTTGAAGAAAGGGCAGGGGGGGAGAATGGCTACACCTTC.

The J gene is TRBJ2-7, the V gene TRBV7-2; 10 bases align to TRBD2. Germline CDR1 is SGHTA and CDR2 is FQGNSA. CDR3 length: 15 amino acids. The J segment lost 4 bases and the V segment lost 6 bases, leaving 9 bases of the junction unmatched. This CDR3 reads CASRRGLAPSYEQYF. CDR3 nucleotides: TGTGCCAGCAGGCGGGGACTAGCGCCTTCTTACGAGCAGTACTTC.

The V call is TRBV7-2, the J call TRBJ2-1; tentative D call: TRBD2 (6 bases). In germline, CDR1 is SGHTA, CDR2 FQGNSA. Trimming stripped 0 bases from V and 2 bases from J, with 8 bases between. The CDR3 consists of 15 residues. The chain's CDR3 is CASSLAGGAYNEQFF. CDR3 DNA: TGTGCCAGCAGCTTAGCGGGAGGAGCCTACAATGAGCAGTTCTTC.

This rearrangement joins TRBV28 to TRBJ2-7; D ambiguous. This CDR3 has 14 residues. The V end was cut by 2 bases, the J end by 2 bases, with 10 bases between. In germline, CDR1 is MDHEN, CDR2 SYDVKM. The CDR3 protein is CASSLGQAAYEQYF. CDR3 in DNA: TGTGCCAGCAGTTTAGGGCAGGCAGCCTACGAGCAGTACTTC.

The count of this clone is one. The chain links TRBV30 to TRBJ2-1; TRBD2 is a possible D gene (5 bases). CDR3 size: 16 residues. Trimming stripped 0 bases from V and 3 bases from J, with 15 bases between. Germline CDR1 reads GTSNPN; CDR2 reads SVGIG (reference sequence). CDR3 amino acids: CAWSVLRAGDYNEQFF. The DNA of the CDR3 is TGTGCCTGGAGTGTACTCCGGGCGGGCGACTACAATGAGCAGTTCTTC.

V and J are TRBV6-1 and TRBJ1-4, with a tentative D call TRBD1 (6 bases). The length of the CDR3 is 11 residues. The V and J ends lost 8 bases and 6 bases respectively, with 7 bases between them. Germline V gene data show CDR1 as MNHNS and CDR2 as SASEGT. CDR3 amino acids: CASYRDEKLFF. The CDR3 nucleotides read TGTGCCAGCTACAGGGATGAAAAACTGTTTTTT.

This chain uses TRBV5-1 with TRBJ1-2; D unclear. Germline V lookup: CDR1 SGHRS, CDR2 YFSETQ. The CDR3 has 13 residues. The ends were cut back, 1 base at V and 4 bases at J, with 8 bases in the middle. The CDR3, as DNA: TGCGCCAGCAGCTTGTCAGAGCTCTATGGCTACACCTTC. As protein: CASSLSELYGYTF.

The J gene is TRBJ2-7, the V gene TRBV7-3, with TRBD1 matching over 10 bases. Germline V CDR1 and CDR2: SGHTA, FQGTGA. The CDR3 totals 17 residues. J gave up 5 bases and V 2 bases, and 12 bases lay outside the gene matches. CDR3 in DNA: TGTGCCAGCAGCTTAGATGCATCGGGACAGGGGACCGACGAGCAGTACTTC. It encodes CASSLDASGQGTDEQYF.

The chain is built from TRBV28 and TRBJ1-1; D is uncertain. In germline, CDR1 is MDHEN, CDR2 SYDVKM. The V end lost 1 base, the J end lost 3 bases, and 6 bases lay between the germline ends. This CDR3 is 13 amino acids long. CDR3 sequence (DNA): TGTGCCAGCAGTTTATCGGGGTACACTGAAGCTTTCTTT. Its translation: CASSLSGYTEAFF.

This chain links TRBV4-1 with TRBJ2-1; D is perhaps TRBD1 or TRBD2 (5 bases each). The CDR3 runs to 15 residues. Germline V gene lookup returns CDR1 MGHRA and CDR2 YSYEKL. V lost 0 bases, J lost 7 bases, and 13 bases lay in between. The CDR3 nucleotides read TGCGCCAGCAGCCAAGAGGGGGTCTGGGAGAATGAGCAGTTCTTC. Its translation is CASSQEGVWENEQFF.

The gene calls are TRBV5-1 and TRBJ2-6, with D hard to call. The CDR3 is made up of 18 amino acids. Looked up from germline, CDR1 is SGHRS and CDR2 is YFSETQ. Trimming removed 5 bases at V and 1 base at J, with 19 bases between. The chain's CDR3 is CASRPRTQELSGANVLTF. The CDR3 region has the DNA TGCGCCAGCAGGCCCCGCACGCAGGAACTTTCTGGGGCCAACGTCCTGACTTTC.

The CDR3 DNA reads TGTGCCAGCAGTCAGGGACAGGGGCTTTCCGAGCAGTACTTC. Translated: CASSQGQGLSEQYF. The genes are TRBV2 and TRBJ2-7; the match to TRBD1 covers 10 bases. The CDR3 is made up of 14 amino acids. V trimming: 5 bases; J trimming: 6 bases; junction bases outside the gene matches: 7. Germline values: CDR1 SNHLY, CDR2 FYNNEI.

V usage is TRBV7-9 and J usage is TRBJ1-4, with D tentatively TRBD1 (5 bases). The CDR3 covers 16 residues. V lost 0 bases, J lost 3 bases, and 11 bases lay in between. Germline V gives CDR1 SEHNR, CDR2 FQNEAQ (reference sequence). The CDR3, as DNA: TGTGCCAGCAGCTTAGCGGCGGGGCTGGCTAATGAAAAACTGTTTTTT. It specifies CASSLAAGLANEKLFF.

The chain employs TRBV7-2 and TRBJ2-7; 11 nucleotides agree with TRBD2. The CDR3 has 16 amino acids. The germline V gene encodes CDR1 SGHTA and CDR2 FQGNSA. Germline trimming cut 7 bases from V and 2 bases from J; bases unmatched to any gene: 10. The CDR3 region has the DNA TGTGCCAGCACCGACGTCGGGACTAGCGGTACCTACGAGCAGTACTTC. This translates into CASTDVGTSGTYEQYF.

J is TRBJ2-1 and V is TRBV11-3; D not certain. Trimming left V 5 bases short and J 6 bases short, with 14 bases between. The germline gives CDR1 SGHNT, CDR2 YENEEA. This CDR3 is 14 amino acids long. In nucleotides, the CDR3 is TGTGCCAGCAGCCCCCCGGGCCTTCTCAATGAGCAGTTCTTC. It specifies CASSPPGLLNEQFF.

CDR3 sequence: CASSIDRTGDGYTF. CDR3 in DNA: TGTGCCAGTAGTATAGATCGCACAGGCGATGGCTACACCTTC. The gene calls are TRBV19 and TRBJ1-2; possibly TRBD1 for D (5 bases). The CDR3 runs 14 residues. The germline CDR1 and CDR2 sequences are LNHDA and SQIVND (reference sequence). V was pared by 0 bases and J by 6 bases, with 11 bases between. Complete variable domain (other parts from reference TRBV19 and TRBJ1-2): DGGITQSPKYLFRKEGQNVTLSCEQNLNHDAMYWYRQDPGQGLRLIYYSQIVNDFQKGDIAEGYSVSREKKESFPLTVTSAQKNPTAFYLCASSIDRTGDGYTFGSGTRLTVV.

This chain connects TRBV6-5 to TRBJ2-7, with 8 bases fitting TRBD1. The CDR3 has 14 residues. J gave up 0 bases and V 4 bases, and 2 bases lay outside the gene matches. Germline assignment: CDR1 MNHEY and CDR2 SVGAGI. Written as DNA, the CDR3 is TGTGCCAGCAGTTGGGACAGGCTCTCCTACGAGCAGTACTTC. Translated: CASSWDRLSYEQYF.

The chain joins TRBV28 to TRBJ1-5; 12 bases line up with TRBD1. Germline-derived CDR1 and CDR2 are MDHEN and SYDVKM. The V gene end was trimmed by 7 bases and the J gene end by 6 bases; junction bases not matched to a gene: 10. The CDR3 extends over 16 amino acids. This chain's CDR3 is CASIPTGQGAGQPQHF. CDR3 sequence (DNA): TGTGCCAGCATCCCGACGGGACAGGGGGCCGGTCAGCCCCAGCATTTT. Using reference TRBV28 and TRBJ1-5 for the parts outside the CDR3, the full variable domain is DVKVTQSSRYLVKRTGEKVFLECVQDMDHENMFWYRQDPGLGLRLIYFSYDVKMKEKGDIPEGYSVSREKKERFSLILESASTNQTSMYLCASIPTGQGAGQPQHFGDGTRLSIL.

The CDR3 is CASSLESGDNEQFF. CDR3 DNA: TGCGCCAGCAGCTTGGAATCAGGGGACAATGAGCAGTTCTTC. The chain employs TRBV5-1 and TRBJ2-1; tentative D call: TRBD1 (6 bases). The CDR3 runs to 14 residues. Germline assignment: CDR1 SGHRS and CDR2 YFSETQ. Trimming removed 0 bases at V and 5 bases at J, with 9 bases between.

The rearrangement uses TRBV6-5 and TRBJ1-1; tentative D call: TRBD1 (5 bases). The V end lost 4 bases, the J end lost 1 base, and 16 bases lay between the germline ends. This CDR3 region has 16 residues. Looked up from germline, CDR1 is MNHEY and CDR2 is SVGAGI. The CDR3 protein is CASSFYSGTANTEAFF. As DNA, the CDR3 is TGTGCCAGCAGTTTTTACTCCGGGACGGCGAACACTGAAGCTTTCTTT.

The V and J genes are TRBV7-2 and TRBJ2-1; 7 bases match TRBD1. Germline trimming cut 5 bases from V and 0 bases from J; bases unmatched to any gene: 1. Germline V lookup: CDR1 SGHTA, CDR2 FQGNSA. CDR3 size: 14 residues. CDR3 nucleotides: TGTGCCAGCAGCAACAGGGGCTCCTACAATGAGCAGTTCTTC. As protein: CASSNRGSYNEQFF. The entire variable domain, with the rest obtained from reference TRBV7-2 and TRBJ2-1, is as follows: GAGVSQSPSNKVTEKGKDVELRCDPISGHTALYWYRQSLGQGLEFLIYFQGNSAPDKSGLPSDRFSAERTGGSVSTLTIQRTQQEDSAVYLCASSNRGSYNEQFFGPGTRLTVL.

The CDR3 DNA sequence: TGTGCCTGGAGTGTATCTGCGGGGGGAAGTCAGCCCCAGCATTTT. As protein: CAWSVSAGGSQPQHF. The rearrangement uses TRBV30 and TRBJ1-5; perhaps TRBD1 as D (5 bases). V lost 0 bases and J 6 bases, leaving 15 bases between the germline ends. The V gene's germline CDR1 is GTSNPN and CDR2 SVGIG (reference sequence). The CDR3 has 15 residues.

This clone was recorded a few times. V is TRBV9 and J is TRBJ2-1, with TRBD1 matching over 7 bases. CDR1 is SGDLS and CDR2 is YYNGEE in the germline V gene. V shed 3 bases, J shed 0 bases, and the junction held 12 bases outside the gene matches. This CDR3 spans 18 amino acids. The DNA for the CDR3 is TGTGCCAGCAGCGCACAAAAGACAGGGCCTGTCTCCTACAATGAGCAGTTCTTC. It is translated as CASSAQKTGPVSYNEQFF.

The chain is built from TRBV7-9 and TRBJ2-3; TRBD2 is a possible D gene (5 bases). The CDR3 is made up of 14 amino acids. CDR1 is SEHNR and CDR2 is FQNEAQ in the germline V gene (reference sequence). Trimming left V 1 base short and J 5 bases short, with 10 bases between. CDR3 residues: CASSLVGVGDTQYF. CDR3 DNA sequence: TGTGCCAGCAGCTTAGTGGGAGTGGGAGATACGCAGTATTTT.

The genes are TRBV6-6 and TRBJ2-7; TRBD2 agrees at 9 bases. J lost 6 bases, V lost 6 bases, and 12 bases had no gene match. CDR1 is MNHNY and CDR2 is SVGAGI in the germline V gene (reference sequence). The CDR3 runs to 15 residues. The CDR3 sequence: CASSYTIAGVGEQYF. In DNA form, the CDR3 reads TGTGCCAGCAGCTACACGATAGCGGGAGTGGGCGAGCAGTACTTC.